These 2 T cell receptor beta chains originate from one sample sequenced in a study of blood T cell repertoires in COVID-19. Profiling relied on immunoSEQ multiplex PCR, and the TCRdb table lists in-frame clones only, not all of them. Here the sample spans about 200,000 clones, over 80% being singletons. The source material was peripheral blood. These receptors came from a man in his sixties with COVID-19, enrolled during active disease.

As for this clone: The sample has other DNA sequences that encode this CDR3 too. The CDR3 sequence: CASSLEGGSNQPQHF. Written as DNA, the CDR3 is TGCGCCAGCAGCTTGGAGGGGGGGTCCAATCAGCCCCAGCATTTT. The chain is built from TRBV5-1 and TRBJ1-5, with TRBD1 as a possible D gene (6 bases). The V end was cut by 0 bases, the J end by 3 bases, with 10 bases between. Germline CDR1 SGHRS, CDR2 YFSETQ. The CDR3 contains 15 residues.

The J gene is TRBJ1-2, the V gene TRBV30, with a weak D call TRBD1 (6 bases). CDR1 is GTSNPN and CDR2 is SVGIG in the germline V gene (reference sequence). The CDR3 runs 13 residues. V was trimmed by 5 bases and J by 4 bases, leaving 14 bases between them. This chain's CDR3 is CAWSRDTIYGYTF. The CDR3 nucleotides read TGTGCCTGGTCCCGGGACACCATCTATGGCTACACCTTC.